This passage covers 18 T cell receptor beta chains from one sample sequenced in a study of T-cell reconstitution after alpha-beta-depleted transplantation in children. Using unique molecular identifiers, the investigators prepared the TCRbeta library. One entry per CDR3 protein, called by TCRdb with MiXCR from the PCR reads. The sample consists of about 460,000 distinct CDR3 sequences, over 9.5% of them appearing once. Sample: PBMCs, taken before TCRalphabeta/CD19-depleted stem cell transplant. All receptors come from a child under 10 years old with inherited bone marrow failure, due to receive a stem cell transplant.

Concerning this clonotype itself: Given a much more abundant clone one base away, this may be a read error. The rearrangement uses TRBV10-3 and TRBJ2-7; D might be TRBD2 (6 bases). The CDR3 has 13 residues. CDR1 is ENHRY, CDR2 SYGVKD, per germline. Deletions cut 10 bases from V and 0 bases from J, with 13 bases between. The CDR3 DNA reads TGTGCCACTTTAGCGGAGCTCTCCTACGAGCAGTACTTC. Protein sequence: CATLAELSYEQYF.

At least ten counts were recorded for this clonotype. DNA for the CDR3: TGTGCCAGCAGCCGACTAGCGGGAGAATTCCACAATGAGCAGTTCTTC. Its translation is CASSRLAGEFHNEQFF. This rearrangement joins TRBV7-9 to TRBJ2-1; TRBD2 aligns across 12 bases. The CDR3 runs to 16 residues. Per the germline V gene, CDR1 is SEHNR and CDR2 is FQNEAQ (reference sequence). V shed 5 bases, J shed 5 bases, and the junction held 7 bases outside the gene matches.

The V call is TRBV29-1, the J call TRBJ2-5, with TRBD2 identical over 9 bases. This CDR3 has 17 amino acids. With V trimmed by 7 bases and J by 4 bases, 19 bases remained unmatched. Germline V gene lookup returns CDR1 SQVTM and CDR2 ANQGSEA. CDR3 protein: CSATLGAGGIGGETQYF. The CDR3 DNA reads TGCAGCGCTACGCTGGGGGCGGGAGGGATCGGAGGAGAGACCCAGTACTTC. Drawing the rest from reference TRBV29-1 and TRBJ2-5, the complete variable domain is SAVISQKPSRDICQRGTSLTIQCQVDSQVTMMFWYRQQPGQSLTLIATANQGSEATYESGFVIDKFPISRPNLTFSTLTVSNMSPEDSSIYLCSATLGAGGIGGETQYFGPGTRLLVL.

There are many counts of this clonotype. This chain links TRBV4-1 with TRBJ2-2, with 8 bases fitting TRBD2. CDR1 and CDR2 from the germline V gene are MGHRA and YSYEKL. Germline trimming cut 0 bases from V and 9 bases from J; bases unmatched to any gene: 6. The CDR3 has 15 amino acids. The DNA of the CDR3 is TGCGCCAGCAGCCAAGATCTCGGGGGGGGACGGGAGCTGTTTTTT. Amino acid sequence: CASSQDLGGGRELFF.

This clonotype has ten or more counts. This chain uses TRBV4-2 with TRBJ2-3; TRBD2 agrees at 11 bases. Germline values: CDR1 LGHNA, CDR2 YNFKEQ. Unmatched junction bases numbered 7, after V lost 4 bases and J lost 4 bases. The CDR3 length is 16 residues. The CDR3 is CASSLQLAGDADTQYF. The CDR3 DNA follows: TGTGCCAGCAGCCTCCAACTAGCGGGAGATGCAGATACGCAGTATTTT.

The sample holds a few counts of this clonotype. The rearrangement joins TRBV4-1 to TRBJ1-2; D not resolved. The CDR3 contains 13 residues. CDR1 and CDR2 (germline): MGHRA, YSYEKL. V dropped 3 bases and J dropped 2 bases, with 7 bases sitting between them. Written as DNA, the CDR3 is TGCGCCAGCAGCCATAGCCACAACTATGGCTACACCTTC. Residues: CASSHSHNYGYTF.

This clonotype showed up many times. This chain connects TRBV4-2 to TRBJ2-5, with TRBD1 matching 9 bases. This CDR3 contains 15 residues. Germline V gene lookup returns CDR1 LGHNA and CDR2 YNFKEQ. The J segment lost 3 bases and the V segment lost 3 bases, leaving 5 bases of the junction unmatched. The chain's CDR3 is CASSHRDREEETQYF. The CDR3 coding sequence is TGTGCCAGCAGCCATCGGGACAGGGAGGAAGAGACCCAGTACTTC.

This clonotype was picked up many times. The CDR3 DNA follows: TGTGCCAGCAGCCCTCGCCCCGACAGCTATGGCTACACCTTC. Translated, it gives CASSPRPDSYGYTF. The rearrangement links TRBV4-2 to TRBJ1-2, with a tentative D call TRBD1 (5 bases). From germline, CDR1 is LGHNA and CDR2 YNFKEQ. The CDR3 covers 14 residues. V lost 4 bases and J lost 4, with 13 bases in between.

A remark on this clonotype: This may come from a read error, since a much larger clone is one base off. The chain links TRBV29-1 to TRBJ2-1; D not resolved. Trimming shortened V by 7 bases and J by 2 bases, and 9 bases separated the two germline ends. Germline CDR1 SQVTM, CDR2 ANQGSEA. This CDR3 has 12 residues. CDR3 residues: CSAHRAYNEQFF. CDR3 bases: TGCAGCGCGCACAGAGCCTACAATGAGCAGTTCTTC.

In its sample, this clonotype was seen many times. The V call is TRBV7-2, the J call TRBJ2-7; TRBD1 aligns across 7 bases. Unmatched junction bases numbered 6, after V lost 1 base and J lost 3 bases. CDR1 is SGHTA and CDR2 is FQGNSA in the germline V gene. This CDR3 has 15 amino acids. CDR3 protein: CASSLGGTAFYEQYF. In DNA form, the CDR3 reads TGTGCCAGCAGCTTAGGTGGGACAGCCTTCTACGAGCAGTACTTC.

In its sample, this clonotype was seen many times. The rearrangement links TRBV20-1 to TRBJ2-7, with D tentatively TRBD1 (6 bases). V lost 7 bases and J lost 0, with 13 bases in between. The germline gives CDR1 DFQATT, CDR2 SNEGSKA (reference sequence). This CDR3 contains 13 residues. The DNA of the CDR3 is TGCAGTGTGGCGGACAGCATCTCCTACGAGCAGTACTTC. Amino acids: CSVADSISYEQYF.

This clonotype was seen many times. CDR3 protein: CSARDLPSGSLEQYF. DNA of the CDR3: TGCAGTGCTAGAGATCTCCCTAGCGGGTCGCTCGAGCAGTACTTC. V and J are TRBV20-1 and TRBJ2-7; the match to TRBD2 covers 8 bases. This CDR3 has 15 residues. J gave up 6 bases and V 0 bases, and 10 bases lay outside the gene matches. Germline V gene lookup returns CDR1 DFQATT and CDR2 SNEGSKA (reference sequence).

The table lists this clonotype with many counts. The genes are TRBV6-2 or TRBV6-3 and TRBJ2-3; tentative D call: TRBD2 (5 bases). V was clipped by 4 bases and J by 0 bases, with 11 bases between them. This CDR3 is 15 amino acids long. Germline CDR1 and CDR2: MNHEY and SVGEGT. CDR3 sequence: CASSWGVGSTDTQYF. The CDR3 nucleotides read TGTGCCAGCAGTTGGGGAGTCGGAAGCACAGATACGCAGTATTTT.

V and J are TRBV27 and TRBJ2-7; D call uncertain. The CDR3 covers 14 residues. Trimming removed 4 bases at V and 3 bases at J, with 13 bases between. The germline V gene encodes CDR1 MNHEY and CDR2 SMNVEV (reference sequence). CDR3 in DNA: TGTGCCAGCAGTTCTTGGCGGAGCAGCTACGAGCAGTACTTC. It specifies CASSSWRSSYEQYF.

The chain couples TRBV10-3 to TRBJ2-7; 11 nucleotides agree with TRBD2. CDR1 is ENHRY, CDR2 SYGVKD, per germline. The CDR3 sequence is 16 residues long. V lost 2 bases and J lost 5; bases outside the gene matches: 8. CDR3 bases: TGTGCCATCAGTGAGGCACTAGCGGGAGTACCCCACGAGCAGTACTTC. Translated, it gives CAISEALAGVPHEQYF.

The rearrangement links TRBV27 to TRBJ2-2; maybe TRBD2 (6 bases). With 5 bases removed from V and 4 bases from J, the gap between germline ends came to 11 bases. Germline CDR1 reads MNHEY; CDR2 reads SMNVEV (reference sequence). The CDR3 consists of 14 residues. CDR3: CASSPRTITGELFF. The DNA of the CDR3 is TGTGCCAGCAGTCCCCGGACTATCACCGGGGAGCTGTTTTTT.

This clonotype has a handful of counts. The chain links TRBV12-3 or TRBV12-4 to TRBJ2-5, with TRBD2 as a possible D gene (5 bases). The length of the CDR3 is 13 residues. V lost 5 bases and J 7 bases, leaving 14 bases between the germline ends. The CDR3, as DNA: TGTGCCAGCAGTCGTACGACTATCACGACCCAGTACTTC. Its translation: CASSRTTITTQYF.

This clonotype appeared many times. CDR3 amino acids: CSALMGPYNEQFF. The CDR3 nucleotides are TGCAGTGCCCTAATGGGTCCTTACAATGAGCAGTTCTTC. The chain is built from TRBV20-1 and TRBJ2-1; no definite D call. Germline V gives CDR1 DFQATT, CDR2 SNEGSKA (reference sequence). Trimming took 6 bases from V and 4 from J, leaving 13 bases between them. This CDR3 spans 13 amino acids.